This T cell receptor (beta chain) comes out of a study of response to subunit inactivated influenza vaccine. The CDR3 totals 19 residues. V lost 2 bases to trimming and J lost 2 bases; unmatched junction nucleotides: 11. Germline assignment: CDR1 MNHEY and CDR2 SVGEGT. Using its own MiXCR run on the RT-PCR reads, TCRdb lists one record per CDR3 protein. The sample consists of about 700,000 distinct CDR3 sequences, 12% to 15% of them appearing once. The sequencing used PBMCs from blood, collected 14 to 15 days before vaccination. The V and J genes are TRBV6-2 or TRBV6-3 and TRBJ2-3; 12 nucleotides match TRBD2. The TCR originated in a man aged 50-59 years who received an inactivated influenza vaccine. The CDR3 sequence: CASSYQTSGRDYNTDTQYF. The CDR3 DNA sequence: TGTGCCAGCAGTTACCAGACTAGCGGGAGAGACTACAACACAGATACGCAGTATTTT.